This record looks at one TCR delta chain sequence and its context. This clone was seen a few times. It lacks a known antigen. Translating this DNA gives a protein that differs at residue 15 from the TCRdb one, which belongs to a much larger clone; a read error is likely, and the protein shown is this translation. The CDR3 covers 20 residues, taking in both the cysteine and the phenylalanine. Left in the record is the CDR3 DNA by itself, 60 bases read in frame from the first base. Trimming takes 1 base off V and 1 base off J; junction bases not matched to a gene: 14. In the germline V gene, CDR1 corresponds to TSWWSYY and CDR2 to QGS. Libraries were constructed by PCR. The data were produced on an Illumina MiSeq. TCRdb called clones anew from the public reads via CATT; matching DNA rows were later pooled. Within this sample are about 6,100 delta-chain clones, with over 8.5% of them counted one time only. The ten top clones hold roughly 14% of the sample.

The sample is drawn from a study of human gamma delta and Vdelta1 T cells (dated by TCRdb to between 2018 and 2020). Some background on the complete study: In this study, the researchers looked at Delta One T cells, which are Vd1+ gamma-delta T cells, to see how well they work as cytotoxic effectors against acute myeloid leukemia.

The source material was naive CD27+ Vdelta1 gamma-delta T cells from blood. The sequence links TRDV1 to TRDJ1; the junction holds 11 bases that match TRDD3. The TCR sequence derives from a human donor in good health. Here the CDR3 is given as CALGERPHWGIKGFTDKLIF. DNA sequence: TGTGCTCTTGGGGAACGCCCACACTGGGGGATAAAGGGTTTCACCGATAAACTCATCTTT.